The 8 T cell receptor beta chains presented below share a single source sample, sequenced in a study of Graves' ophthalmopathy and Graves' hyperthyroidism. Scientists amplified the TCR beta CDR3 regions from RNA transcripts. Second-round multiplex PCR followed a first-round RT-PCR using HTBI primers. TCRdb ran MiXCR on the multiplex PCR reads and lists one entry per CDR3 protein. The sample contains 360,000 or so distinct CDR3 sequences, around 20% of which appear only once. The specimen sequenced was peripheral blood. Receptor source: a woman between 18 and 30 years old with Graves' ophthalmopathy.

The V and J genes are TRBV20-1 and TRBJ2-2; D tentatively reads TRBD1 or TRBD2 (5 bases each). Germline CDR1 is DFQATT and CDR2 is SNEGSKA (reference sequence). V shed 5 bases and J shed 0 bases, with 10 bases lying between them. CDR3 length equals 14 residues. CDR3 nucleotide sequence: TGCAGTGCTCCGGGACGACCGAACACCGGGGAGCTGTTTTTT. This encodes CSAPGRPNTGELFF.

The rearrangement links TRBV4-1 to TRBJ2-7; D not certain. From germline, CDR1 is MGHRA and CDR2 YSYEKL. There are 12 residues in the CDR3. V lost 1 base, J lost 5 bases, and 6 bases lay in between. The CDR3 DNA sequence: TGCGCCAGCAGCCAAGTGTTCGACGAGCAGTACTTC. This gives the protein CASSQVFDEQYF.

This clonotype was observed at least ten times. The chain carries TRBV29-1 and TRBJ2-5; D not resolved. V was pared by 6 bases and J by 5 bases, with 7 bases between. Germline V gene sequence: CDR1 SQVTM, CDR2 ANQGSEA. This CDR3 is built from 10 residues. In DNA, the CDR3 is TGCAGCGTGGGGTTGGAGACCCAGTACTTC. Translation gives CSVGLETQYF.

The rearrangement uses TRBV27 and TRBJ2-5; TRBD2 matches 12 bases. Germline CDR1 is MNHEY and CDR2 is SMNVEV (reference sequence). The V and J ends lost 5 bases and 0 bases, in that order; junction bases with no gene match: 4. The CDR3 runs 16 residues. CDR3 bases: TGTGCCAGCAGTGTCCGACTAGCGGGAGACCAAGAGACCCAGTACTTC. Its protein product is CASSVRLAGDQETQYF.

Many counts were recorded for this clonotype. The rearrangement uses TRBV28 and TRBJ2-5, with 7 nucleotides matching TRBD1. With V trimmed by 8 bases and J by 1 base, 10 bases remained unmatched. This CDR3 has 15 amino acids. Germline V gives CDR1 MDHEN, CDR2 SYDVKM. The CDR3 protein is CASSEQGPFQETQYF. CDR3 in DNA: TGTGCCAGCTCTGAACAGGGGCCTTTCCAAGAGACCCAGTACTTC.

This clonotype was recorded at least ten times. The missing conserved phenylalanine or tryptophan at the end of this CDR3 makes a read error likely. The rearrangement joins TRBV9 to TRBJ1-6, with D hard to call. Trimming took off 0 bases at V and 10 bases at J, with 5 bases between the two ends. Germline CDR1 reads SGDLS; CDR2 reads YYNGEE. The CDR3 has 12 amino acids. The CDR3 spells CASSVEHSPLHS. CDR3 bases: TGTGCCAGCAGCGTAGAACACTCACCCCTCCACTCT.

This clonotype was seen at least ten times. The chain is built from TRBV7-3 and TRBJ2-5, with 7 bases aligning to TRBD1. This CDR3 has 15 residues. CDR1 SGHTA and CDR2 FQGTGA come from the germline V gene. J lost 5 bases, V lost 0 bases, and 6 bases had no gene match. The CDR3 region is CASSLTLGGLETQYF. The CDR3 region has the DNA TGTGCCAGCAGCTTAACGTTAGGGGGCCTGGAGACCCAGTACTTC.

This clonotype was recorded at least ten times. The V gene is TRBV20-1, the J gene TRBJ1-5, with no clear D. The V gene's germline CDR1 is DFQATT and CDR2 SNEGSKA (reference sequence). This CDR3 contains 13 residues. V dropped 3 bases and J dropped 1 base, with 7 bases sitting between them. The CDR3 DNA reads as TGCAGTGCTAGTGACAACAGCAATCAGCCCCAGCATTTT. It yields the protein CSASDNSNQPQHF.